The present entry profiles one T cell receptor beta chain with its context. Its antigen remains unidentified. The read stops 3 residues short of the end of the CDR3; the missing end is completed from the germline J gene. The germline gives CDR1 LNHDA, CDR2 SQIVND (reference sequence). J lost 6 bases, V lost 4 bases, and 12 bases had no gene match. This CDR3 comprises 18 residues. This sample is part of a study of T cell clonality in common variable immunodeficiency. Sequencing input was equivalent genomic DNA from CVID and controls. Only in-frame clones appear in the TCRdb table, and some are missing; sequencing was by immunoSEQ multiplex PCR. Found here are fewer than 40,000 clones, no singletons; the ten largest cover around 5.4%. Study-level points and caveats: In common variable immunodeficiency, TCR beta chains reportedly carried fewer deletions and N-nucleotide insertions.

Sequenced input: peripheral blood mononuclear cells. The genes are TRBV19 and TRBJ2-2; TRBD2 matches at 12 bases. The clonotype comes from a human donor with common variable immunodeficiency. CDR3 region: CASSTTDLAGGLAGELFF. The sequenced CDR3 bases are TGTGCCAGTAGTACCACCGATCTAGCGGGGGGGCTGGCCGGGGAG.